Detailed here is one TCR beta chain. Original handling: Counts of nucleated cells, estimated from reference gene primer amplification, were obtained. The protocol was immunoSEQ multiplex PCR, while the TCRdb copy is restricted to in-frame clones and leaves out a portion. V, J and clone size are taken as reported in that table, and D and trimming were inferred from the DNA itself. Altogether around 300,000 clones are present, 83% being singletons, with the ten largest covering 9.4%. This specimen belongs to a study of blood T cell repertoires in COVID-19. Study in general: Acute-phase and convalescent COVID-19 samples originated in the United States, Italy and Spain. Nucleic acid was either cDNA or gDNA, and it came from T cells, B-cell-depleted T cells, or PBMCs.

After removal of 6 bases from V and 5 bases from J, the junction contained 22 bases not matched to a gene. The CDR3 has 19 amino acids. Germline V gene data show CDR1 as MDHEN and CDR2 as SYDVKM. This TCR came from a woman between 50 and 59 years old who had recovered from COVID-19. The sequenced sample consisted of peripheral blood. The genes are TRBV28 and TRBJ2-7; TRBD1 agrees at 10 bases. The CDR3 coding sequence is TGTGCCAGCAGCCAGTCCCCTCCGGGACAGGGGTTGCGGGGAAACGAGCAGTACTTC. Protein sequence: CASSQSPPGQGLRGNEQYF. Full variable domain (missing parts from reference TRBV28 and TRBJ2-7): DVKVTQSSRYLVKRTGEKVFLECVQDMDHENMFWYRQDPGLGLRLIYFSYDVKMKEKGDIPEGYSVSREKKERFSLILESASTNQTSMYLCASSQSPPGQGLRGNEQYFGPGTRLTVT.